Listed here is a single TCR beta chain. This clone appeared once. Its target antigen remains unknown. Per-nucleotide qualities are absent, and no much larger clonotype sits a single base away. These data are taken from a study of OX40 agonist ivuxolimab in advanced cancers. Regarding the research as a whole: Ivuxolimab was a fully human IgG2 agonistic monoclonal antibody targeting the costimulatory receptor OX40 (CD134). Of the roughly 51 patients in dose escalation, about 19 had hepatocellular carcinoma, around 15 had melanoma, 9 had renal cell carcinoma and 9 had head and neck cancer. Prior anti-PD-1, anti-PD-L1 or anti-CTLA-4 therapy was permitted, and 30% to 50% of dose-escalation patients had received checkpoint inhibitors. Partial responses were achieved by three dose-escalation patients, of whom one had hepatocellular carcinoma and two had cutaneous melanoma. Intravenous ivuxolimab was administered to patients every 2 weeks at six dose levels: 0.01, 0.1, 0.3, 1.5, 3 and 10 mg/kg. The monotherapy dose-escalation portion (N ≈ 50 patients) of the phase I ivuxolimab trial is reported in the paper. In the dose-escalation cohort, approximately 82% of patients were male, and the mean age was roughly 60 years with a range of about 20 to 80. Peripheral TCRbeta sequencing was intended to test whether TCR sequence diversity was altered and clonal T-cell expansion was caused by ivuxolimab. Overall study outcomes, separate from this receptor: Partial responders in the 0.1-3.0 mg/kg groups had among the lowest normalized peripheral clonal expansion, especially among CD8+ T cells. The antigen specificity of the clonally expanded peripheral T cells was not determined. On average, CD8+ T cells showed more expanded clones than CD4+ T cells after ivuxolimab. Low levels of normalized T-cell clonal expansion were also seen in some patients who did not respond. At doses from 0.1 to 3.0 mg/kg, clonal expansion was seen in both CD4+ and CD8+ blood T cells between baseline and week 6.

The trial excluded patients who had a history of autoimmune disease or were on systemic immunosuppression. Peripheral blood for TCR sequencing was drawn from every dose cohort at baseline, at cycle 4 day 1 and at cycle 7 day 1. The samples were drawn from a first-in-human, open-label, multicenter phase I dose-escalation trial of ivuxolimab. The trial enrolled adults with locally advanced or metastatic head and neck squamous cell, hepatocellular, melanoma or renal cell carcinoma. Before TCR sequencing, CD4+ T cells and CD8+ T cells were sorted from peripheral blood as separate populations. V is pared back by 0 bases and J by 5 bases, with 16 bases lying between the germline termini. From the cysteine through the phenylalanine, the CDR3 covers 16 amino acids. Only the CDR3 part of the read is kept: 48 bases, read in frame from the first base. CDR1 SGHNT and CDR2 YENEEA are derived from the germline V gene.

For sequencing of the TCRbeta CDR3 region, genomic DNA was extracted from the sorted cells. The immunoSEQ Assay was used for sequencing of TCRbeta CDR3 regions. Entries here come from immuneACCESS through TCRdb and include only in-frame sequences with V and J called. Some clones fail to appear in such tables; in the studies checked, an unresolved V gene covers under half of the shortfall, and the cause of the remainder is unknown. Across this sample there are about 77,000 clones, with roughly 91% seen only once. Clones ranked in the top ten supply around 2% of the sample. The material sequenced was CD4+ or CD8+ T cells sorted from blood, taken in a trial of the OX40 agonist ivuxolimab. The clonotype comes from an adult with an advanced solid tumor such as melanoma, head and neck, liver or kidney cancer. The V and J segments used are TRBV11-3 and TRBJ2-5; TRBD2 is a possible D gene, resting on 5 matching bases. The CDR3 here reads CASSLDLAGVGETQYF. The nucleotide sequence is given as TGTGCCAGCAGCTTAGATCTCGCGGGTGTCGGGGAGACCCAGTACTTC.